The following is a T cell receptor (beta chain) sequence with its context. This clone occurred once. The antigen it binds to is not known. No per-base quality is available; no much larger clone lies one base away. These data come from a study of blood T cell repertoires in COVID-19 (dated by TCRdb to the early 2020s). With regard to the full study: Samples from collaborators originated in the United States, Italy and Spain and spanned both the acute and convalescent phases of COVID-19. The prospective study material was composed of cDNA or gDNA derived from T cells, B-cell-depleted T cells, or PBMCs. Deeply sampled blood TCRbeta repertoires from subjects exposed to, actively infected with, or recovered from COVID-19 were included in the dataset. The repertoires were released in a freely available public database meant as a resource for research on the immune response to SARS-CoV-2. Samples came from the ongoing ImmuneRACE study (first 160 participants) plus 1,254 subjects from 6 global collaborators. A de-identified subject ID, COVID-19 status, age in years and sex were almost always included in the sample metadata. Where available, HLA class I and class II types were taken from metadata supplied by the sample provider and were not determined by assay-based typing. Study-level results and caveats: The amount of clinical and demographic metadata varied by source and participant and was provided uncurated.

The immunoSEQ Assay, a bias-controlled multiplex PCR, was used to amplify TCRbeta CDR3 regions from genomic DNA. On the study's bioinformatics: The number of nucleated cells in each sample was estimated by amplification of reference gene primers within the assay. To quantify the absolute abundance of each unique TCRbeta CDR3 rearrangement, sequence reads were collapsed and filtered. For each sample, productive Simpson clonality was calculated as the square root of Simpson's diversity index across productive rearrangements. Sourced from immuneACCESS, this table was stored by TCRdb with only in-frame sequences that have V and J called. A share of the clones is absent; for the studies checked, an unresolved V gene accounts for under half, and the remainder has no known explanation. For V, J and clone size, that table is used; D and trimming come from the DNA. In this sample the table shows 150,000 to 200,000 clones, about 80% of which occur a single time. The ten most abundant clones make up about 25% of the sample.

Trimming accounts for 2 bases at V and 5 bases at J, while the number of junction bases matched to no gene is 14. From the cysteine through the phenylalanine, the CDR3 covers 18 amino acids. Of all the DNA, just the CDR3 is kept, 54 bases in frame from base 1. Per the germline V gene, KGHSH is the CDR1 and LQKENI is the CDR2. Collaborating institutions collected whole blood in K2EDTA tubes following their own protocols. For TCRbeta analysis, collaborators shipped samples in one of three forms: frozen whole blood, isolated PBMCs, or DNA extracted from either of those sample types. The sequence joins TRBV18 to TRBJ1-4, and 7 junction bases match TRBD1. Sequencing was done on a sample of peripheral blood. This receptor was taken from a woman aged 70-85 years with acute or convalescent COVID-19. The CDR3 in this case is CASSPTSFRGIRNEKLFF. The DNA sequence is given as TGTGCCAGCTCACCAACCTCCTTCAGGGGGATTCGGAATGAAAAACTGTTTTTT. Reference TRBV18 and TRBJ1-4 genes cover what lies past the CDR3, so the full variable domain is NAGVMQNPRHLVRRRGQEARLRCSPMKGHSHVYWYRQLPEEGLKFMVYLQKENIIDESGMPKERFSAEFPKEGPSILRIQQVVRGDSAAYFCASSPTSFRGIRNEKLFFGSGTQLSVL.